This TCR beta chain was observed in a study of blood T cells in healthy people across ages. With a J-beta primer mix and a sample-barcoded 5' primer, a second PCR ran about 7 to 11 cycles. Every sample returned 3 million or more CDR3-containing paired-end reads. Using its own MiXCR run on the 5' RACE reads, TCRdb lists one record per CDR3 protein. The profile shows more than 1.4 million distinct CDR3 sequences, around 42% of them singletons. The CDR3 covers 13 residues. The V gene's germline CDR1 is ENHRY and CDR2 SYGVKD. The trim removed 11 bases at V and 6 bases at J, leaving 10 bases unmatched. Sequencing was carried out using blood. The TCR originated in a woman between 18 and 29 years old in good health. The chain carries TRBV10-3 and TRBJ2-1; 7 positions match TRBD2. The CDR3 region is CAVLSGGTNEQFF. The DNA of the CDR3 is TGTGCCGTCCTGTCGGGGGGAACCAATGAGCAGTTCTTC.